This paragraph covers one T cell receptor beta chain sequence. A quantity of about 0.5 to 1 ug RNA underwent reverse transcription using random hexamers. TCRdb passed the immunoSEQ multiplex PCR reads through MiXCR, listing each CDR3 protein once. The table records 250,000 to 300,000 distinct CDR3 sequences, 70% to 90% of them present only once. These data belong to a study of CD8 T cells in Susac syndrome. The multiple sclerosis control group comprised treatment-naive patients with stable or active relapsing-remitting disease. FACS was used to enrich TEMRA cells, whereas the CD8+ and CD4+ T cells were obtained by negative isolation. The sample consisted of CD8+ T cells from PBMCs. The sequence came from a human donor with multiple sclerosis.

DNA of the CDR3: TGTGCCTCCAGGGGCGGAATGAACACTGAAGCTTTCTTT. It specifies CASRGGMNTEAFF. The V and J genes are TRBV5-6 and TRBJ1-1; possible D gene TRBD1, 6 bases. V lost 10 bases to trimming and J lost 0 bases, with 13 bases between them. The CDR3 loop spans 13 amino acids. CDR1 and CDR2 (germline): SGHDT, YYEEEE.